Shown below are 26 T cell receptor beta chains from a single sample sequenced in a study of OX40 agonist ivuxolimab in advanced cancers. Data came from immunoSEQ multiplex PCR; TCRdb stores just in-frame clones and leaves some out. The data hold 65,000 to 90,000 clones, with 92% observed a single time. The material sequenced was CD4+ or CD8+ T cells sorted from blood, taken in a trial of the OX40 agonist ivuxolimab. The receptors come from an adult with an advanced solid tumor such as melanoma, head and neck, liver or kidney cancer.

The chain recombines TRBV18 with TRBJ2-1; D is undetermined. Germline V gene lookup returns CDR1 KGHSH and CDR2 LQKENI. The CDR3 length is 16 residues. V dropped 2 bases and J dropped 2 bases, with 13 bases sitting between them. The CDR3 nucleotides read TGTGCCAGCTCACCAGGGAACAGTGAACCCTACAATGAGCAGTTCTTC. Protein sequence: CASSPGNSEPYNEQFF.

This rearrangement joins TRBV5-1 to TRBJ2-5; D gene ambiguous. The CDR3 length is 15 residues. Germline V CDR1 and CDR2: SGHRS, YFSETQ. V lost 0 bases and J 0 bases, leaving 9 bases between the germline ends. The CDR3 DNA follows: TGCGCCAGCAGCTTGGGGCGGTCGTACCAAGAGACCCAGTACTTC. Translation gives CASSLGRSYQETQYF.

V and J are TRBV10-3 and TRBJ1-2, with TRBD1 matching 10 bases. CDR1 ENHRY and CDR2 SYGVKD come from the germline V gene. V was pared by 3 bases and J by 5 bases, with 12 bases of the junction left unmatched. The CDR3 extends over 17 amino acids. In DNA, the CDR3 is TGTGCCATCAGTGAAGGGGACAGGGGCGACAAAAATTATGGCTACACCTTC. Translation gives CAISEGDRGDKNYGYTF.

This clone appeared a few times. This rearrangement joins TRBV6-1 to TRBJ2-1; a weak D match, TRBD1 (5 bases). CDR3 length: 14 amino acids. V gave up 3 bases and J gave up 7 bases, with 13 bases separating them. Looked up from germline, CDR1 is MNHNS and CDR2 is SASEGT. The CDR3 is CASSDGQGPNEQFF. As DNA, the CDR3 is TGTGCCAGCAGTGATGGGCAGGGCCCGAATGAGCAGTTCTTC.

This rearrangement joins TRBV5-5 to TRBJ2-5; 9 bases align to TRBD1. CDR1 and CDR2 from the germline V gene are SGHKS and YYEKEE (reference sequence). The CDR3 runs to 16 residues. With 0 bases clipped from V and 2 bases from J, the junction kept 5 bases outside the gene matches. The CDR3 DNA reads as TGTGCCAGCAGCTTGGTAGGACAGGGGACGCAAGAGACCCAGTACTTC. Translated: CASSLVGQGTQETQYF. Full variable domain (missing parts from reference TRBV5-5 and TRBJ2-5): DAGVTQSPTHLIKTRGQQVTLRCSPISGHKSVSWYQQVLGQGPQFIFQYYEKEERGRGNFPDRFSARQFPNYSSELNVNALLLGDSALYLCASSLVGQGTQETQYFGPGTRLLVL.

CDR3 region: CASSVEGSGANVLTF. Written as DNA, the CDR3 is TGTGCCAGCAGCGTAGAAGGGTCTGGGGCCAACGTCCTGACTTTC. J is TRBJ2-6 and V is TRBV9, with D hard to call. Trimming removed 0 bases at V and 1 base at J, with 5 bases between. Germline V gene lookup returns CDR1 SGDLS and CDR2 YYNGEE. The CDR3 has 15 residues.

The V gene is TRBV19, the J gene TRBJ2-1; D possibly corresponds to TRBD1 (6 bases). Trimming took 8 bases from V and 9 from J, leaving 11 bases between them. This CDR3 contains 11 residues. The germline V gene encodes CDR1 LNHDA and CDR2 SQIVND (reference sequence). CDR3 bases: TGTGCCAGTTCTACAGGGCTTGAGCAGTTCTTC. Protein sequence: CASSTGLEQFF.

This chain joins TRBV5-6 and TRBJ2-7; D possibly corresponds to TRBD2 (7 bases). CDR3 length equals 16 residues. Germline loops: CDR1 SGHDT, CDR2 YYEEEE. Deletions cut 3 bases from V and 2 bases from J, with 18 bases between. The CDR3 bases are TGTGCCAGCAGCTGGGGGGCCGCGGGGGACACCTACGAGCAGTACTTC. This codes for CASSWGAAGDTYEQYF.

The chain carries TRBV19 and TRBJ1-5; D is possibly TRBD1 (5 bases). The germline V gene has CDR1 LNHDA and CDR2 SQIVND (reference sequence). CDR3 size: 13 residues. V lost 5 bases and J 6 bases, leaving 11 bases between the germline ends. The CDR3 DNA follows: TGTGCCAGTAGTCCAGGGAAAAGTCAGCCCCAGCATTTT. It encodes CASSPGKSQPQHF.

This chain joins TRBV2 and TRBJ2-7, with a weak D call TRBD2 (5 bases). The CDR3 consists of 17 residues. The ends were cut back, 2 bases at V and 2 bases at J, with 19 bases in the middle. The germline V gene encodes CDR1 SNHLY and CDR2 FYNNEI. In DNA, the CDR3 is TGTGCCAGCAGTGAAAGGAAGGACTCCTCCTCCACCTACGAGCAGTACTTC. Protein product: CASSERKDSSSTYEQYF.

The rearrangement uses TRBV7-9 and TRBJ2-5, with D uncertain. The CDR3 is made up of 12 amino acids. V dropped 5 bases and J dropped 5 bases, with 9 bases sitting between them. Germline values: CDR1 SEHNR, CDR2 FQNEAQ (reference sequence). The chain's CDR3 is CASSPPWETQYF. The DNA of the CDR3 is TGTGCCAGCAGCCCACCTTGGGAGACCCAGTACTTC.

This chain connects TRBV7-6 to TRBJ1-1; D gene unclear. Germline loops: CDR1 SGHVS, CDR2 FNYEAQ. Trimming cost V 3 bases and J 3 bases, with 8 bases left between them. The CDR3 has 13 amino acids. The CDR3 DNA reads as TGTGCCAGCAGCTTTGGGGAGGACACTGAAGCTTTCTTT. Translated: CASSFGEDTEAFF.

The chain joins TRBV6-7 to TRBJ2-1; 7 bases agree with TRBD2. TRBV6-7 is treated as an ORF (open reading frame) with a function not yet certain. This CDR3 is built from 11 residues. The J segment lost 14 bases and the V segment lost 6 bases, leaving 7 bases of the junction unmatched. The CDR3 reads CASSPGTTEFF. In nucleotides, the CDR3 is TGTGCCAGCAGCCCCGGGACTACCGAGTTCTTC.

V is TRBV18 and J is TRBJ2-3, with D maybe TRBD2 (6 bases). Germline CDR1 KGHSH, CDR2 LQKENI. This CDR3 is built from 12 residues. V dropped 6 bases and J dropped 6 bases, with 10 bases sitting between them. This chain's CDR3 is CASSTGVDTQYF. The CDR3, as DNA: TGTGCCAGCTCCACGGGGGTGGATACGCAGTATTTT.

The V gene is TRBV10-3, the J gene TRBJ2-7, with unresolved D. CDR3 length: 11 residues. The germline V gene encodes CDR1 ENHRY and CDR2 SYGVKD. V lost 3 bases, J lost 2 bases, and 2 bases lay in between. The CDR3 region is CAISDTYEQYF. The CDR3 DNA sequence: TGTGCCATCAGTGACACCTACGAGCAGTACTTC.

The chain has TRBV5-6 and TRBJ1-1, with D hard to call. Germline-derived CDR1 and CDR2 are SGHDT and YYEEEE. Trimming left V 2 bases short and J 3 bases short, with 5 bases between. The CDR3 sequence is 12 residues long. The CDR3 nucleotides read TGTGCCAGCAGCTTAGGGTACACTGAAGCTTTCTTT. It codes for CASSLGYTEAFF. Supplemented by reference TRBV5-6 and TRBJ1-1, the full variable domain reads DAGVTQSPTHLIKTRGQQVTLRCSPKSGHDTVSWYQQALGQGPQFIFQYYEEEERQRGNFPDRFSGHQFPNYSSELNVNALLLGDSALYLCASSLGYTEAFFGQGTRLTVV.

The rearrangement links TRBV7-3 to TRBJ2-1; 9 positions agree with TRBD2. CDR1 SGHTA and CDR2 FQGTGA come from the germline V gene. V gave up 3 bases and J gave up 9 bases; unmatched junction bases: 9. The CDR3 is made up of 15 amino acids. As DNA, the CDR3 is TGTGCCAGCAGCTTTAGCGGGGGACTTGATGGTGAGCAGTTCTTC. Translation gives CASSFSGGLDGEQFF.

The chain links TRBV28 to TRBJ1-3, with 8 bases matching TRBD1. CDR1 and CDR2 (germline): MDHEN, SYDVKM. This CDR3 contains 15 residues. The J segment lost 4 bases and the V segment lost 3 bases, leaving 5 bases of the junction unmatched. This chain's CDR3 is CASSFRQGSGNTIYF. CDR3 in DNA: TGTGCCAGCAGTTTTAGACAGGGGTCCGGAAACACCATATATTTT. Filled out from reference TRBV28 and TRBJ1-3, the complete variable domain reads DVKVTQSSRYLVKRTGEKVFLECVQDMDHENMFWYRQDPGLGLRLIYFSYDVKMKEKGDIPEGYSVSREKKERFSLILESASTNQTSMYLCASSFRQGSGNTIYFGEGSWLTVV.

This clone was observed a single time. The rearrangement uses TRBV12-5 and TRBJ2-7; 12 bases agree with TRBD2. The CDR3 contains 18 residues. Germline-derived CDR1 and CDR2 are LGHNT and FRNRAP. Unmatched junction bases numbered 14, after V lost 7 bases and J lost 1 base. Here the CDR3 reads CASDSGTSGPAPSYEQYF. CDR3 DNA sequence: TGTGCTAGTGACTCCGGGACTAGCGGGCCCGCTCCGTCCTACGAGCAGTACTTC.

The CDR3: CASSQGTEQFF. As DNA, the CDR3 is TGTGCCAGCAGCCAAGGGACAGAGCAGTTCTTC. The rearrangement joins TRBV4-2 to TRBJ2-1; D is possibly TRBD1 (5 bases). The CDR3 sequence is 11 residues long. V was shortened by 1 base and J by 10 bases, with 5 bases between the two germline ends. Germline V gene data show CDR1 as LGHNA and CDR2 as YNFKEQ.

This clone has just one count. This chain joins TRBV29-1 and TRBJ1-4; no clear D. Germline CDR1 SQVTM, CDR2 ANQGSEA. This CDR3 is 12 amino acids long. V was clipped by 0 bases and J by 10 bases, with 9 bases between them. The CDR3, as DNA: TGCAGCGTTGAAGATCGAATGGGAAAACTGTTTTTT. Its translation is CSVEDRMGKLFF.

The chain joins TRBV7-6 to TRBJ2-5; D is uncertain. From germline, CDR1 is SGHVS and CDR2 FNYEAQ. The CDR3 runs to 15 residues. V gave up 0 bases and J gave up 5 bases, with 13 bases separating them. The CDR3 DNA sequence: TGTGCCAGCAGCTTAGCCACAGTCCCTGTGGAGACCCAGTACTTC. Its translation is CASSLATVPVETQYF.

The chain has TRBV2 and TRBJ2-3, with D possibly being TRBD2 (6 bases). CDR3 length: 15 residues. The germline CDR1 and CDR2 sequences are SNHLY and FYNNEI. V was cut by 1 base and J by 3 bases, with 11 bases left in between. In DNA, the CDR3 is TGTGCCAGCAGTGAAGTTGGGCGGGGTACAGATACGCAGTATTTT. Encoded protein: CASSEVGRGTDTQYF. Full variable domain (missing parts from reference TRBV2 and TRBJ2-3): EPEVTQTPSHQVTQMGQEVILRCVPISNHLYFYWYRQILGQKVEFLVSFYNNEISEKSEIFDDQFSVERPDGSNFTLKIRSTKLEDSAMYFCASSEVGRGTDTQYFGPGTRLTVL.

This clone was detected a few times. The chain links TRBV5-4 to TRBJ2-1; the D call may be TRBD1 or TRBD2 (5 bases each). CDR1 is SGHNT, CDR2 YYREEE, per germline (reference sequence). CDR3 size: 15 residues. Trimming pared 5 bases from V and 6 bases from J, leaving 18 bases between. Here the CDR3 reads CASSSLGEFFNEQFF. DNA of the CDR3: TGTGCCAGCAGTTCCTTGGGGGAGTTCTTCAATGAGCAGTTCTTC. Together with reference TRBV5-4 and TRBJ2-1, the CDR3 gives the full variable domain: ETGVTQSPTHLIKTRGQQVTLRCSSQSGHNTVSWYQQALGQGPQFIFQYYREEENGRGNFPPRFSGLQFPNYSSELNVNALELDDSALYLCASSSLGEFFNEQFFGPGTRLTVL.

The genes are TRBV30 and TRBJ1-1; 7 bases are a match to TRBD1. The germline V gene has CDR1 GTSNPN and CDR2 SVGIG (reference sequence). This CDR3 has 13 amino acids. J was trimmed by 4 bases and V by 2 bases; bases with no gene match: 4. Written as DNA, the CDR3 is TGTGCCTGGAGTTCTGCAGGGGGCACTGAAGCTTTCTTT. Its translation is CAWSSAGGTEAFF.

This chain links TRBV9 with TRBJ1-2; D gene uncertain. The CDR3 totals 12 residues. Germline V gene data show CDR1 as SGDLS and CDR2 as YYNGEE. Trimming left V 0 bases short and J 8 bases short, with 8 bases between. The CDR3 DNA sequence: TGTGCCAGCAGCGTAGGGACGGGGGGCTACACCTTC. The encoded protein is CASSVGTGGYTF.